A selection of T cell receptor beta chains follows, all from one sample in a study of blood T cell repertoires in COVID-19. Sequenced by immunoSEQ multiplex PCR; TCRdb stores in-frame clones only, minus some. Of roughly 250,000 clones listed, about nine tenths are singletons. The sequencing sample was made of peripheral blood. Every receptor here comes from a woman aged 25 to 39 with COVID-19, enrolled during active disease. CDR3s include the opening cysteine and the closing phenylalanine or tryptophan. Fields, in order: D gene, V gene, J gene, CDR3 length, clone size, CDR3 DNA, CDR3 protein. A D gene is named only where the DNA matches it firmly. Clone size is not always given. Where it is, it says once, few, many or a class for expanded clones.

>.|TRBV5-1|TRBJ2-3|15|once
TGCGCCAGCAGCTCCTCCGGGGTGGTTGAAGATACGCAGTATTTT
CASSSSGVVEDTQYF
>TRBD2|TRBV6-2/TRBV6-3|TRBJ2-1|19|.
TGTGCCAGCAGTTACCCGGAATCCTTGACTAGCGGGTACTACAATGAGCAGTTCTTC
CASSYPESLTSGYYNEQFF
>.|TRBV5-5|TRBJ1-4|14|.
TGTGCCAGCAGCTTGGCAGGGGTGGTAGAAAAACTGTTTTTT
CASSLAGVVEKLFF
>.|TRBV5-1|TRBJ1-1|13|many
TGCGCCAGCAGCTTGATAACAGACACTGAAGCTTTCTTT
CASSLITDTEAFF
>.|TRBV6-1|TRBJ1-2|13|.
TGTGCCAGCAGTGAACTAAGTTCCTATGGCTACACCTTC
CASSELSSYGYTF
>.|TRBV5-6|TRBJ1-5|15|.
TGTGCCAGCAGCTTGGGGGGGGTAGGCAATCAGCCCCAGCATTTT
CASSLGGVGNQPQHF
>.|TRBV7-5|TRBJ2-2|17|.
TGTGTCAGAAGCTTAAATCCCCCAGGGGTGAACACCGGGGAGCTGTTTTTT
CVRSLNPPGVNTGELFF
>.|TRBV10-3|TRBJ1-3|13|few
TGTGCCTCGAGGGCTTTCTCTGGAAACACCATATATTTT
CASRAFSGNTIYF
>TRBD1|TRBV7-9|TRBJ2-2|13|.
TGTGCCAGCAGCCTGCAGGGGGCCGGGGAGCTGTTTTTT
CASSLQGAGELFF
>TRBD1|TRBV5-1|TRBJ1-1|17|.
TGCGCCAGCAGCTGGGCGAGACAGGGAGGCTTGCGGACTGAAGCTTTCTTT
CASSWARQGGLRTEAFF
>TRBD1|TRBV6-5|TRBJ2-7|11|.
TGTGCCGTAGGGGGCAACGCCGAGCAGTACTTC
CAVGGNAEQYF
>TRBD1|TRBV7-8|TRBJ1-1|18|.
TGTGCCAGCAGCTATAAATCCCGGGAGCGGGACAGGGGTTCTCGAGCTTTCTTT
CASSYKSRERDRGSRAFF
>.|TRBV5-1|TRBJ1-2|15|.
TGCGCCAGCAGCCCTACCCAACAGGGCTTAGGTGGCTACACCTTC
CASSPTQQGLGGYTF
>TRBD1|TRBV6-5|TRBJ2-7|13|.
TGTGCCAGCAGTTACGGGACAGGGCGCGAGCAGTACTTC
CASSYGTGREQYF
>TRBD2|TRBV4-1|TRBJ2-5|17|once
TGCGCCAGCAGCCAAGATCCGGCGGGGGGGCACCAAGAGACCCAGTACTTC
CASSQDPAGGHQETQYF
>TRBD1|TRBV5-5|TRBJ1-1|13|once
TGTGCCAGCAGCACGGAACAGGGGGCTGAAGCTTTCTTT
CASSTEQGAEAFF
>.|TRBV2|TRBJ2-1|14|once
TGTGCCAGCTGGACGGACTCAGGAGGAAATGAGCAGTTCTTC
CASWTDSGGNEQFF
>.|TRBV6-6|TRBJ2-7|14|.
TGTGCCAGCAGTTGGTTGGGGCCTCGCTACGAGCAGTACTTC
CASSWLGPRYEQYF
>.|TRBV6-2/TRBV6-3|TRBJ1-1|13|.
TGTGCCAGCAGTCTTGGACAGCGCACTGAAGCTTTCTTT
CASSLGQRTEAFF
>.|TRBV6-1|TRBJ1-6|15|.
TGTGCCAGCAGTGAAAGAAAAGCGAGGAATTCACCCCTCCACTTT
CASSERKARNSPLHF
>.|TRBV2|TRBJ1-2|14|.
TGTGCCAGCAGTGAAGAGGGGATCCCCTATGGCTACACCTTC
CASSEEGIPYGYTF
>TRBD1|TRBV15|TRBJ2-7|23|.
TGTGCCACCAGCTCCTTGGGGGCGCCGGGACAGGGAAGAGAAAGGTCCAGCTCCTACGAGCAGTACTTC
CATSSLGAPGQGRERSSSYEQYF
>.|TRBV2|TRBJ1-1|17|.
TGTGCCAGCAGTGACAGGCTCGGTAGTGGCCTTCTCACTGAAGCTTTCTTT
CASSDRLGSGLLTEAFF
>TRBD1|TRBV20-1|TRBJ1-1|11|once
TGCAGTGGCAGGGGGCGCACTGAAGCTTTCTTT
CSGRGRTEAFF
>TRBD1|TRBV6-5|TRBJ1-1|14|once
TGTGCCAGCAGAGGTGCAGGGGGCTTGGCTGAAGCTTTCTTT
CASRGAGGLAEAFF
>TRBD2|TRBV30|TRBJ2-5|14|once
TGTGCCTGGAGTGCCCTAGCGGGGACGTCAACCCAGTACTTC
CAWSALAGTSTQYF
>.|TRBV4-1|TRBJ2-1|14|few
TGCGCCAGCAAGGGGGTCAGGGCCGGCAATGAGCAGTTCTTC
CASKGVRAGNEQFF
>.|TRBV6-1|TRBJ2-7|15|.
TGTGCCAGCAGTGATATCCTGACTTGGTCCTACGAGCAGTACTTC
CASSDILTWSYEQYF
>.|TRBV19|TRBJ1-5|17|.
TGTGCCAGTATTAAAGGGGGTATGGCAATGGCGAATCAGCCCCAGCATTTT
CASIKGGMAMANQPQHF
>.|TRBV11-2|TRBJ2-3|15|.
TGTGCCAGCAGCTTATTGTCGGGGATCGGAGATACGCAGTATTTT
CASSLLSGIGDTQYF
>.|TRBV28|TRBJ2-5|15|.
TGTGCCAGCAGTTTCATAGGGGAGGATCGAGAGACCCAGTACTTC
CASSFIGEDRETQYF
>.|TRBV27|TRBJ2-7|15|once
TGTGCCAGCAGTCCGCCGGCGACGGGGATATACGAGCAGTACTTC
CASSPPATGIYEQYF
>.|TRBV7-2|TRBJ1-2|14|.
TGTGCCAGGGGAGACCGGGACATCCCCTATGGCTACACCTTC
CARGDRDIPYGYTF
>.|TRBV28|TRBJ2-2|15|.
TGTGCCAGCAGTTTGCGGGGACCCTTAGCGGGGGAGCTGTTTTTT
CASSLRGPLAGELFF
>.|TRBV7-9|TRBJ1-2|15|once
TGTGCCAGCAGCCCCACCGAGGGGGTTCTTTGGGGCTACACCTTC
CASSPTEGVLWGYTF
>.|TRBV2|TRBJ1-6|15|.
TGTGCCAGCAGCCTGACCACAGGGTCTAATTCACCCCTCCACTTT
CASSLTTGSNSPLHF
>.|TRBV3-1/TRBV3-2|TRBJ2-1|14|.
TGTGCCAGCAGCCAGAGAGGCGCTTTGAATGAGCAGTTCTTC
CASSQRGALNEQFF
>.|TRBV15|TRBJ2-5|13|.
TGTGCCACCAGCTCCAGGAACCAAGAGACCCAGTACTTC
CATSSRNQETQYF
>TRBD1|TRBV5-1|TRBJ1-3|14|.
TGCGCCAGCAGCACCTGGGACAGCGGAAACACCATATATTTT
CASSTWDSGNTIYF
>TRBD1|TRBV3-1/TRBV3-2|TRBJ2-5|13|.
TGTGCCAGCAGCTTGGACAGGGAAGAGACCCAGTACTTC
CASSLDREETQYF
>.|TRBV9|TRBJ1-1|15|.
TGTGCCAGCAGCGTAACGGGGGAGATCAACACTGAAGCTTTCTTT
CASSVTGEINTEAFF